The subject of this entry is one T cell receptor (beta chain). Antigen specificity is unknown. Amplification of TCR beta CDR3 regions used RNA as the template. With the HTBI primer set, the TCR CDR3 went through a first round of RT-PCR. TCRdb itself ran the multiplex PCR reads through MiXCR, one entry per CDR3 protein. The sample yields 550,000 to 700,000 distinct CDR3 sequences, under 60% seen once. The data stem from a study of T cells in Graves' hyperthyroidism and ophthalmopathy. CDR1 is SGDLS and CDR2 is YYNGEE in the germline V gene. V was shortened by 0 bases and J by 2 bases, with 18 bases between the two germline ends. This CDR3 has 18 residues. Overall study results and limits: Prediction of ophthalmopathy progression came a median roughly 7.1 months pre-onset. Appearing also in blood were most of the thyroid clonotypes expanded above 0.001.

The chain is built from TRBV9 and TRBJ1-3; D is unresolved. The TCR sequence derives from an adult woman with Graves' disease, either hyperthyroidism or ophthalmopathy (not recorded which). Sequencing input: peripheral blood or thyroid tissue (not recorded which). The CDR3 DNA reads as TGTGCCAGCAGCGTAGGCCCTCCCTTTAGAGGAACTGGAAACACCATATATTTT. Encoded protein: CASSVGPPFRGTGNTIYF.